The 14 T cell receptor beta chains in this list originate from one sample, sequenced in a study of glioma-infiltrating T cells after dendritic cell vaccination. Time point of the sample: after dendritic cell vaccination, including at tumor progression/relapse. Measured with immunoSEQ multiplex PCR; TCRdb has only the in-frame clones, and not every one. Among approximately 85,000 clones listed, around 84% were seen once. Here the sequenced sample was blood, taken after dendritic cell vaccination. The receptor set was obtained from a human donor with glioblastoma.

As regards this clone: Other DNA sequences within the sample encode an identical CDR3. The chain recombines TRBV5-1 with TRBJ1-1; D not certain. The CDR3 has 13 amino acids. The V and J ends lost 2 bases and 1 base respectively, with 6 bases between them. Germline values: CDR1 SGHRS, CDR2 YFSETQ. The CDR3 reads CASSLNRNTEAFF. The CDR3 region has the DNA TGCGCCAGCAGCTTAAACAGGAACACTGAAGCTTTCTTT. The whole variable domain, remainder taken from reference TRBV5-1 and TRBJ1-1, is KAGVTQTPRYLIKTRGQQVTLSCSPISGHRSVSWYQQTPGQGLQFLFEYFSETQRNKGNFPGRFSGRQFSNSRSEMNVSTLELGDSALYLCASSLNRNTEAFFGQGTRLTVV.

Note on this clone: This likely reflects a read error, since a far larger clone is one base away. The chain couples TRBV5-1 to TRBJ2-7; D is ambiguous. The CDR3 covers 12 residues. Germline-derived CDR1 and CDR2 are SGHRS and YFSETQ. V lost 0 bases and J lost 7, with 8 bases in between. The CDR3 spells CASSLGSWEQYF. The CDR3 nucleotides are TGCGCCAGCAGCTTGGGCAGTTGGGAGCAGTACTTC.

The chain links TRBV28 to TRBJ1-1; D may be TRBD1 (5 bases). The V and J ends lost 5 bases and 2 bases respectively, with 9 bases between them. From germline, CDR1 is MDHEN and CDR2 SYDVKM. The CDR3 extends over 13 amino acids. CDR3 in DNA: TGTGCCAGCAGTGAACAGGTAAACACTGAAGCTTTCTTT. Encoded protein: CASSEQVNTEAFF.

The chain carries TRBV28 and TRBJ1-1, with TRBD1 as a possible D gene (5 bases). Germline-derived CDR1 and CDR2 are MDHEN and SYDVKM. V gave up 3 bases and J gave up 3 bases, with 8 bases separating them. The CDR3 loop spans 13 amino acids. The CDR3: CASSFGGDTEAFF. The CDR3 DNA follows: TGTGCCAGCAGTTTCGGAGGGGACACTGAAGCTTTCTTT.

The chain is built from TRBV19 and TRBJ1-5, with 9 positions matching TRBD1. Trimming cost V 10 bases and J 8 bases; bases outside gene matches: 9. This CDR3 has 13 amino acids. Germline lookup yields CDR1 LNHDA and CDR2 SQIVND (reference sequence). In DNA, the CDR3 is TGTGCCACCATGGGGACAGGGATGAAGCCCCAGCATTTT. Amino acids: CATMGTGMKPQHF. Together with reference TRBV19 and TRBJ1-5, the CDR3 gives the full variable domain: DGGITQSPKYLFRKEGQNVTLSCEQNLNHDAMYWYRQDPGQGLRLIYYSQIVNDFQKGDIAEGYSVSREKKESFPLTVTSAQKNPTAFYLCATMGTGMKPQHFGDGTRLSIL.

V gene TRBV27 combines with J gene TRBJ1-1; TRBD1 might be the D (5 bases). This CDR3 comprises 14 residues. Trimming left V 6 bases short and J 1 base short, with 12 bases between. Per germline, CDR1 MNHEY and CDR2 SMNVEV (reference sequence). Here the CDR3 reads CASRVGGGNTEAFF. CDR3 DNA: TGTGCCAGCAGAGTTGGGGGGGGGAACACTGAAGCTTTCTTT.

The rearrangement uses TRBV7-3 and TRBJ1-1; 8 bases agree with TRBD1. V shed 5 bases, J shed 3 bases, and the junction held 5 bases outside the gene matches. The CDR3 is 14 residues long. Per the germline V gene, CDR1 is SGHTA and CDR2 is FQGTGA. CDR3 protein: CASSPGQGYTEAFF. For the CDR3, the DNA is TGTGCCAGCAGCCCCGGACAGGGTTACACTGAAGCTTTCTTT.

Concerning this clone itself: Within the sample, other DNA sequences also encode this same CDR3. The V call is TRBV7-9, the J call TRBJ1-2; D perhaps matches TRBD1 (6 bases). Germline V gene sequence: CDR1 SEHNR, CDR2 FQNEAQ (reference sequence). This CDR3 is built from 13 residues. The V end was cut by 5 bases, the J end by 2 bases, with 9 bases between. The CDR3 spells CASSPTGNYGYTF. For the CDR3, the DNA is TGTGCCAGCAGCCCAACAGGGAACTATGGCTACACCTTC.

This clone was seen a handful of times. CDR3 region: CASSSPGQGNTIYF. The CDR3 bases are TGTGCCAGCAGCTCGCCCGGACAGGGAAACACCATATATTTT. The rearrangement joins TRBV28 to TRBJ1-3; D is possibly TRBD1 (6 bases). CDR3 length: 14 amino acids. Germline loops: CDR1 MDHEN, CDR2 SYDVKM. V gave up 6 bases and J gave up 4 bases, with 13 bases separating them.

In this sample, this clone turned up once. This chain links TRBV11-2 with TRBJ2-1, with 13 positions matching TRBD2. With 5 bases clipped from V and 3 bases from J, the junction kept 7 bases outside the gene matches. Germline CDR1 is SGHAT and CDR2 is FQNNGV. This CDR3 region has 17 residues. The CDR3 spells CASSPRTSGGLYNEQFF. As DNA, the CDR3 is TGTGCCAGCAGCCCACGGACTAGCGGGGGCCTCTACAATGAGCAGTTCTTC.

In DNA, the CDR3 is TGTGCCAGCAGTCCTACTAGCGGGAGGGATTACAATGAGCAGTTCTTC. Residues: CASSPTSGRDYNEQFF. V usage is TRBV2 and J usage is TRBJ2-1; 13 positions agree with TRBD2. Trimming at V came to 5 bases and at J to 4 bases, leaving 5 bases not matched to a gene. The CDR3 extends over 16 amino acids. Germline CDR1 is SNHLY and CDR2 is FYNNEI.

This chain links TRBV28 with TRBJ2-1; no firm D call. Per the germline V gene, CDR1 is MDHEN and CDR2 is SYDVKM. The CDR3 runs to 12 residues. Trimming took off 7 bases at V and 1 base at J, with 5 bases between the two ends. The CDR3 nucleotides read TGTGCCAGCACGGTTTCCTACAATGAGCAGTTCTTC. Its translation is CASTVSYNEQFF.

V and J are TRBV6-5 and TRBJ2-7, with a tentative D call TRBD1 (6 bases). The V gene's germline CDR1 is MNHEY and CDR2 SVGAGI. V lost 8 bases and J 6 bases, leaving 17 bases between the germline ends. This CDR3 is built from 13 residues. CDR3 sequence: CASREDRLGEQYF. In nucleotides, the CDR3 is TGTGCCAGCCGGGAAGACAGGCTCGGCGAGCAGTACTTC.

This chain's CDR3 is CAGVRLAGAGNSTDTQYF. The CDR3 DNA reads TGTGCAGGGGTCAGACTAGCGGGGGCCGGAAACAGCACAGATACGCAGTATTTT. V usage is TRBV6-4 and J usage is TRBJ2-3; 12 bases match TRBD2. Germline V gives CDR1 MRHNA, CDR2 SNTAGT. The CDR3 totals 18 residues.